The source of this TCR beta chain is a study of siplizumab effects on memory and regulatory T cells. Per sample, the assay covered 100,000 or so TCR templates. Method: immunoSEQ multiplex PCR; TCRdb's copy keeps in-frame clones and lacks some. There are roughly 100,000 clones in the sample; about 93% occur only once, and about 0.34% lies in the top ten. The CDR3 has 15 residues. V was shortened by 0 bases and J by 1 base, with 9 bases between the two germline ends. Germline CDR1 and CDR2: MNHEY and SVGAGI. The gene calls are TRBV6-5 and TRBJ1-1; weak D call: TRBD1 (5 bases). The specimen was CD4+ T cells sorted from blood. This clonotype was sampled from a human donor in good health. CDR3 region: CASSYSIRGNTEAFF. The DNA for the CDR3 is TGTGCCAGCAGTTACTCGATTAGGGGGAACACTGAAGCTTTCTTT.